This T cell receptor (beta chain) originates from a study of PD-1 blockade in classical Hodgkin lymphoma. In the study overall: Intravenous nivolumab at 3 mg/kg was given to patients every 2 weeks. The study's findings and limits: Patients starting nivolumab less than 1 year after ASCT had lower diversity and were excluded from later analyses. Compared with baseline, CD4+ but not CD8+ TCR diversity had risen significantly by C4D1.

The ends lost 0 bases at V and 3 bases at J; junction bases unmatched: 11. Germline-derived CDR1 and CDR2 are SGDLS and YYNGEE. The CDR3 has 18 residues. This clone was observed a handful of times. Its antigen is unidentified. The assay was immunoSEQ multiplex PCR, and TCRdb's table has in-frame clones only and misses some. The sample contains about 18,000 clones, 70% to 80% of which appear only once. Brentuximab vedotin exposure varied, and every patient relapsed after autologous stem cell transplantation. Sequenced here: peripheral blood mononuclear cells (PBMCs), sampled before the second cycle of nivolumab. The clonotype was recovered from a human donor with classical Hodgkin lymphoma. The chain links TRBV9 to TRBJ2-3, with TRBD2 identical over 9 bases. Written as DNA, the CDR3 is TGTGCCAGCAGCGTAGCTAAGTTAGCGGGAGATCAGACAGATACGCAGTATTTT. Encoded protein: CASSVAKLAGDQTDTQYF.